Shown below are 5 T cell receptor beta chains from a single sample sequenced in a study of tissue T cells after allogeneic stem cell transplantation. Assay: immunoSEQ multiplex PCR; the TCRdb copy retains only in-frame clones and omits some. This sample has about 5,800 clones, with around half found just once. Time point in this sample: mouse harvest day 7 after allogeneic transplant. Tail vein injection delivered 10^7 T-cell-depleted bone marrow cells and 10^6 splenic CD5+ T cells. Sequencing input: gut tissue. These receptors all come from a female BALB/c mouse given C57BL/6 T cells with graft-versus-host disease after an allogeneic hematopoietic cell transplant.

Remarks on this clone: The gene names here belong to mouse. The read halts 1 residue ahead of the CDR3 end, with the missing end drawn from the germline J gene. The chain is built from TRBV26 and TRBJ2-4, with 9 bases identical to TRBD1. The J segment lost 6 bases and the V segment lost 4 bases, leaving 2 bases of the junction unmatched. The germline V gene has CDR1 KGHPV and CDR2 FQNQEV (reference sequence). The length of the CDR3 is 13 residues. This chain's CDR3 is CASSPTGGNTLYF. The part of the CDR3 DNA that was read is TGTGCCAGCAGTCCGACAGGGGGGAACACCTTGTAC.

As for this clone: Gene names are the mouse ones. The read stops 1 residue short of the end of the CDR3; the missing end is completed from the germline J gene. The V and J genes are TRBV26 and TRBJ2-1; TRBD1 aligns across 11 bases. This CDR3 has 14 residues. V trimming: 6 bases; J trimming: 4 bases; junction bases outside the gene matches: 2. Germline values: CDR1 KGHPV, CDR2 FQNQEV (reference sequence). The sequenced part of the CDR3 DNA is TGTGCCAGCAGGGGGACAGGGGGATATGCTGAGCAGTTC. Protein sequence: CASRGTGGYAEQF. The full CDR3 protein reads CASRGTGGYAEQFF. The full variable domain, with the rest looked up from reference TRBV26 and TRBJ2-1, is NSKVIQTPRYLVKGQGQKAKMRCIPEKGHPVVFWYQQNKNNEFKFLINFQNQEVLQQIDMTEKRFSAECPSNSPCSLEIQSSEAGDSALYLCASRGTGGYAEQFFGPGTRLTVL.

Comment on this clone: The genes are named according to mouse. The read finishes 1 residue shy of the CDR3 end, and the germline J gene is used to complete it. The rearrangement uses TRBV3 and TRBJ2-7; D unresolved. The germline V gene encodes CDR1 SNHLY and CDR2 FYNGKV (reference sequence). The CDR3 has 12 amino acids. V was shortened by 5 bases and J by 0 bases, with 5 bases between the two germline ends. The CDR3 bases that were read are TGTGCCAGCAGCCCCGGCTCCTATGAACAGTAC. This gives the protein CASSPGSYEQY. The full CDR3 protein is CASSPGSYEQYF.

This clone counts as medium-sized (0.01 to 0.1%). Germline and genes: mouse. The read comes to an end 1 residue before the CDR3 does, leaving the germline J gene to fill in the end. The chain uses TRBV26 and TRBJ2-7; 8 bases align to TRBD1. After removal of 6 bases from V and 4 bases from J, the junction contained 2 bases not matched to a gene. The CDR3 spans 12 residues. Germline V gene data show CDR1 as KGHPV and CDR2 as FQNQEV (reference sequence). CDR3: CASSRTGYEQYF. The DNA read from the CDR3 is TGTGCCAGCAGCCGGACAGGGTATGAACAGTAC.

This clone was picked up a small number of times. Gene names and germline refer to mouse. The CDR3 here is CASSLYRDRISNERLFF. The sequenced part of the CDR3 DNA is TGTGCCAGCAGTCTGTATAGGGACAGAATTTCCAACGAAAGATTATTT. The rearrangement uses TRBV24 and TRBJ1-4; 7 bases agree with TRBD1. Read sequence stops 1 residue before the CDR3 end, and the germline J gene provides the missing end. The CDR3 runs 17 residues. In germline, CDR1 is KGHTA, CDR2 FRNEEI. V lost 0 bases to trimming and J lost 0 bases; unmatched junction nucleotides: 4.